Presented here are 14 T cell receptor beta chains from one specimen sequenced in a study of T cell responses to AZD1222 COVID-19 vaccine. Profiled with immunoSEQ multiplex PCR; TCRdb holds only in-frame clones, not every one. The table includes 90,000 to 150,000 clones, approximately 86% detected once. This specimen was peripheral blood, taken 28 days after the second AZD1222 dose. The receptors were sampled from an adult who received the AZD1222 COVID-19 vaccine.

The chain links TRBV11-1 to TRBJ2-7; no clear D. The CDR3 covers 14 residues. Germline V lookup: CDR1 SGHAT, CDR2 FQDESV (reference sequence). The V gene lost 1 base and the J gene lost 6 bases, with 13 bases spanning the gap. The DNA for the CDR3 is TGTGCCAGCAGCTTAGAGGAAGGGCCCACCGAGCAGTACTTC. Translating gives CASSLEEGPTEQYF. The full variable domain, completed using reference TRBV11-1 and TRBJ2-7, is EAEVAQSPRYKITEKSQAVAFWCDPISGHATLYWYRQILGQGPELLVQFQDESVVDDSQLPKDRFSAERLKGVDSTLKIQPAELGDSAMYLCASSLEEGPTEQYFGPGTRLTVT.

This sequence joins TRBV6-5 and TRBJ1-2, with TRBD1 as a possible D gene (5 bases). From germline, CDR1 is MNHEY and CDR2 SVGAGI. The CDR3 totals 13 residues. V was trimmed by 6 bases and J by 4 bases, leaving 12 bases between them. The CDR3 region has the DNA TGTGCCAGCAGACTCGACAGCTTCTATGGCTACACCTTC. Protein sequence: CASRLDSFYGYTF.

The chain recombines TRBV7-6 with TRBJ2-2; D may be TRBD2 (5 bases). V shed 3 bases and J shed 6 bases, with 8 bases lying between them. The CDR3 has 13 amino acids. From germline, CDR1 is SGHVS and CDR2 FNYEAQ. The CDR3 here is CASSFTGSGELFF. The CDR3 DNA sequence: TGTGCCAGCAGCTTTACGGGATCCGGGGAGCTGTTTTTT.

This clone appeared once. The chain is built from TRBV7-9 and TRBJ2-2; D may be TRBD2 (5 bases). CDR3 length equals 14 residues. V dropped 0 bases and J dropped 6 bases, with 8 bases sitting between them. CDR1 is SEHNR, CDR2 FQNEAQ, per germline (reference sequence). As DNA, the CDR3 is TGTGCCAGCAGCTTAGCGCCCGGGGCCGGGGAGCTGTTTTTT. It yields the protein CASSLAPGAGELFF.

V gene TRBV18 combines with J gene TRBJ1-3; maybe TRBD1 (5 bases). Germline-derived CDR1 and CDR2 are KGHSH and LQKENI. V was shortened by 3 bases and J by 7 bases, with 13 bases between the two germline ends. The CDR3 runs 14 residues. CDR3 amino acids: CASSPDWGSNTIYF. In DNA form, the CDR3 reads TGTGCCAGCTCACCCGATTGGGGGAGTAACACCATATATTTT.

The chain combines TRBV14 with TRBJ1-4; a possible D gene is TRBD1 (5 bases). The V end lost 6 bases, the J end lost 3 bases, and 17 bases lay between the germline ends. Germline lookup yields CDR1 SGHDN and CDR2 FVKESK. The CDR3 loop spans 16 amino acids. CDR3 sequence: CASSLYKGQSNEKLFF. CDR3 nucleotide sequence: TGTGCCAGCAGTCTCTACAAGGGGCAGTCTAATGAAAAACTGTTTTTT.

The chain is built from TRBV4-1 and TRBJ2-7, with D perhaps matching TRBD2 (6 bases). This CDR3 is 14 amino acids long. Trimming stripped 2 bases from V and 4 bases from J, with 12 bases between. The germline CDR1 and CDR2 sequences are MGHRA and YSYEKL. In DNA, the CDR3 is TGCGCCAGCAGCCAATTTGAGGGGAGGTACGAGCAGTACTTC. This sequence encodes CASSQFEGRYEQYF.

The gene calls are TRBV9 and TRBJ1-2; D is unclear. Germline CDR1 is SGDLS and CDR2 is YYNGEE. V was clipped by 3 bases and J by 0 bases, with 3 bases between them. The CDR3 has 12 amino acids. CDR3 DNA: TGTGCCAGCAGCGCGGCTAACTATGGCTACACCTTC. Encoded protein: CASSAANYGYTF. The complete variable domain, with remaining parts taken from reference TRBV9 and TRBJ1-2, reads DSGVTQTPKHLITATGQRVTLRCSPRSGDLSVYWYQQSLDQGLQFLIQYYNGEERAKGNILERFSAQQFPDLHSELNLSSLELGDSALYFCASSAANYGYTFGSGTRLTVV.

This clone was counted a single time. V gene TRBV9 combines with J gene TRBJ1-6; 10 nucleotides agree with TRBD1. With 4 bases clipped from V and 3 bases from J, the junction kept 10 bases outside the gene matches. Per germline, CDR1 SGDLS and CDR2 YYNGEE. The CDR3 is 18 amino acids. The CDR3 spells CASSISRDRGSYNSPLHF. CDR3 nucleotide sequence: TGTGCCAGCAGCATTAGCCGGGACAGGGGCAGCTATAATTCACCCCTCCACTTT.

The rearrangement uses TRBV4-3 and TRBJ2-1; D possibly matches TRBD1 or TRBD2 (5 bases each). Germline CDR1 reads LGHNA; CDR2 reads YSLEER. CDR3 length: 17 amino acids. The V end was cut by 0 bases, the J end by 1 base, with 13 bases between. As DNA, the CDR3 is TGCGCCAGCAGCCAAGATCGTTGGGGACCTTCCTACAATGAGCAGTTCTTC. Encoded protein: CASSQDRWGPSYNEQFF.

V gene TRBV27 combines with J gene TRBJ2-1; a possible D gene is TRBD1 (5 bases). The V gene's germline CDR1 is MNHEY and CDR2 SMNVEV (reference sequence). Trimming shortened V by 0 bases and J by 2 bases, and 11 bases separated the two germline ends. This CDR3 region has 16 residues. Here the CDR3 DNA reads TGTGCCAGCAGTTTATCACGCCAGGGTACCTACAATGAGCAGTTCTTC. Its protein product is CASSLSRQGTYNEQFF.

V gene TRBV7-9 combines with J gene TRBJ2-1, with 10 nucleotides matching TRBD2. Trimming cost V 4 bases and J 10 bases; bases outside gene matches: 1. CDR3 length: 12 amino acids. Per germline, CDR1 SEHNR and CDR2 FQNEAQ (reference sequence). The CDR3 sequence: CASSSGLAEQFF. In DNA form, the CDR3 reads TGTGCCAGCAGCTCGGGACTAGCGGAGCAGTTCTTC.

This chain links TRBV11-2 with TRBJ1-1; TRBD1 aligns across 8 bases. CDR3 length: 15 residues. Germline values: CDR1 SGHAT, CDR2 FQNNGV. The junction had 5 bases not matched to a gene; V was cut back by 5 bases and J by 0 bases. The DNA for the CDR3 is TGTGCCAGCAGCCTCTTGACAGGGGTGAACACTGAAGCTTTCTTT. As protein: CASSLLTGVNTEAFF. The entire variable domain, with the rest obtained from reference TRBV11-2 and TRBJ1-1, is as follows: EAGVAQSPRYKIIEKRQSVAFWCNPISGHATLYWYQQILGQGPKLLIQFQNNGVVDDSQLPKDRFSAERLKGVDSTLKIQPAKLEDSAVYLCASSLLTGVNTEAFFGQGTRLTVV.

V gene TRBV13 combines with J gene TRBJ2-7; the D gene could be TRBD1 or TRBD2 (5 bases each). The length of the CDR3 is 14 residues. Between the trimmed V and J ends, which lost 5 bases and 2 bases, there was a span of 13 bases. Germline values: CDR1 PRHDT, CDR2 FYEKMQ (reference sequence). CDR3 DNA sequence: TGTGCCAGCAGCCCCCGGGACGGAACCTACGAGCAGTACTTC. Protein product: CASSPRDGTYEQYF.